One and the same sample provided the 17 T cell receptor beta chains below, sequenced in a study of T cells in Graves' hyperthyroidism and ophthalmopathy. Amplification of TCR beta CDR3 regions used RNA as the template. Initially, a first-round RT-PCR of the TCR CDR3 employed the HTBI primer set. TCRdb fed the multiplex PCR reads into MiXCR, producing one record per CDR3 protein. The top ten hold approximately 10% of the sample, which has some 500,000 distinct CDR3 sequences, around a quarter seen once. Sequenced sample: blood. Source of these receptors: a woman aged 25 to 39 with Graves' ophthalmopathy.

This clonotype was recorded many times. J is TRBJ1-5 and V is TRBV30, with D possibly matching TRBD1 (5 bases). Trimming shortened V by 1 base and J by 5 bases, and 9 bases separated the two germline ends. Germline CDR1 and CDR2: GTSNPN and SVGIG (reference sequence). CDR3 length equals 13 residues. Written as DNA, the CDR3 is TGTGCCTGGAGTGAGACAGAATATCAGCCCCAGCATTTT. The encoded protein is CAWSETEYQPQHF.

The chain has TRBV5-1 and TRBJ1-2; D is unresolved. The CDR3 spans 15 residues. The V end lost 4 bases, the J end lost 5 bases, and 18 bases lay between the germline ends. CDR1 is SGHRS, CDR2 YFSETQ, per germline. The CDR3 here is CASSPSAPDLYGYTF. Here the CDR3 DNA reads TGCGCCAGCAGCCCGTCCGCGCCTGACTTGTATGGCTACACCTTC.

This clonotype was detected ten times or more. The gene calls are TRBV15 and TRBJ1-5; the D gene is possibly TRBD1 (5 bases). Germline loops: CDR1 LNHNV, CDR2 YYDKDF (reference sequence). The CDR3 extends over 13 amino acids. V lost 0 bases and J lost 6, with 6 bases in between. For the CDR3, the DNA is TGTGCCACCAGCAGAGAGGGGGGTCAGCCCCAGCATTTT. This translates into CATSREGGQPQHF.

The chain couples TRBV20-1 to TRBJ1-2; 9 bases fit TRBD1. This CDR3 has 13 residues. In germline, CDR1 is DFQATT, CDR2 SNEGSKA (reference sequence). V lost 7 bases, J lost 4 bases, and 7 bases stayed unmatched. The CDR3 coding sequence is TGCAGTGGGAAGGACAGGGGAGGCTATGGCTACACCTTC. This translates into CSGKDRGGYGYTF.

There are many counts of this clonotype. The chain joins TRBV29-1 to TRBJ2-2, with TRBD2 as a possible D gene (5 bases). V lost 7 bases and J 5 bases, leaving 11 bases between the germline ends. The length of the CDR3 is 12 residues. Germline V gene sequence: CDR1 SQVTM, CDR2 ANQGSEA. CDR3 region: CSGSRRTGELFF. The CDR3 DNA follows: TGCAGCGGGTCCAGGAGGACCGGGGAGCTGTTTTTT.

CDR3 bases: TGTGCCAGCAGTTTATACCGTTCCAGCAACACTGAAGCTTTCTTT. Its protein product is CASSLYRSSNTEAFF. The V gene is TRBV12-3 or TRBV12-4, the J gene TRBJ1-1, with D hard to call. This CDR3 region has 15 residues. The ends were cut back, 2 bases at V and 2 bases at J, with 12 bases in the middle.

This clonotype has just a few counts. The junction does not match germline at one end; this may be a read error. The chain uses TRBV24-1 and TRBJ1-1; 8 nucleotides agree with TRBD1. CDR1 is KGHDR, CDR2 SFDVKD, per germline. The CDR3 spans 13 residues. The CDR3 DNA sequence: TGTGCCCCCAGGGGGCGCGGGAACACTGAAGCTTTCTTT. It codes for CAPRGRGNTEAFF.

This clonotype was recorded a few times. The gene calls are TRBV6-5 and TRBJ2-7, with D possibly matching TRBD2 (5 bases). The V gene's germline CDR1 is MNHEY and CDR2 SVGAGI. The length of the CDR3 is 17 residues. V lost 3 bases and J lost 2, with 20 bases in between. As DNA, the CDR3 is TGTGCCAGCAGTTATAGAGGGTCGTGGCAGGTCCCCTACGAGCAGTACTTC. Encoded protein: CASSYRGSWQVPYEQYF.

The table lists this clonotype with many counts. The chain joins TRBV5-1 to TRBJ1-1; 7 bases are shared with TRBD1. J was trimmed by 0 bases and V by 2 bases; bases with no gene match: 13. Germline V CDR1 and CDR2: SGHRS, YFSETQ. The CDR3 is 18 amino acids. The chain's CDR3 is CASSLDLTGVVMNTEAFF. The CDR3 DNA reads as TGCGCCAGCAGCTTAGACCTTACAGGGGTGGTCATGAACACTGAAGCTTTCTTT. The full variable domain, with the rest looked up from reference TRBV5-1 and TRBJ1-1, is KAGVTQTPRYLIKTRGQQVTLSCSPISGHRSVSWYQQTPGQGLQFLFEYFSETQRNKGNFPGRFSGRQFSNSRSEMNVSTLELGDSALYLCASSLDLTGVVMNTEAFFGQGTRLTVV.

This clonotype was seen more than once but under ten times. The chain employs TRBV6-5 and TRBJ1-1; 7 nucleotides align to TRBD1. Germline-derived CDR1 and CDR2 are MNHEY and SVGAGI. The CDR3 has 16 residues. Trimming cost V 2 bases and J 3 bases; bases outside gene matches: 9. The chain's CDR3 is CASSYRPTGRDTEAFF. CDR3 nucleotides: TGTGCCAGCAGTTACCGCCCGACAGGGCGGGACACTGAAGCTTTCTTT.

The genes are TRBV11-2 and TRBJ2-5; D perhaps matches TRBD1 (5 bases). The CDR3 runs to 13 residues. Trimming took off 7 bases at V and 3 bases at J, with 12 bases between the two ends. CDR1 is SGHAT, CDR2 FQNNGV, per germline. The CDR3 protein is CASNWIGEETQYF. The CDR3 bases are TGTGCCAGCAATTGGATAGGGGAAGAGACCCAGTACTTC.

This clonotype was detected only a few times. This rearrangement joins TRBV20-1 to TRBJ2-7; a weak D match, TRBD2 (7 bases). V shed 5 bases and J shed 7 bases, with 21 bases lying between them. Germline V lookup: CDR1 DFQATT, CDR2 SNEGSKA (reference sequence). The CDR3 spans 14 residues. In DNA, the CDR3 is TGCAGTGCTTGTCGCGGGGGCGCACAGCAGGAGCAGTACTTC. Protein sequence: CSACRGGAQQEQYF.

This clonotype was recorded once. The chain uses TRBV25-1 and TRBJ1-1, with D tentatively TRBD1 (6 bases). The CDR3 is 14 amino acids. V lost 0 bases, J lost 3 bases, and 8 bases lay in between. Germline CDR1 MGHDK, CDR2 SYGVNS. The CDR3 DNA is TGTGCCAGCAGTGAATATTACAGGGACACTGAAGCTTTCTTT. Translation gives CASSEYYRDTEAFF.

CDR3 sequence reads: CASSLGGTNTYEQYF. CDR3 nucleotides: TGTGCCAGCAGCTTGGGCGGCACGAACACCTACGAGCAGTACTTC. This chain links TRBV28 with TRBJ2-7, with no clear D. From germline, CDR1 is MDHEN and CDR2 SYDVKM. This CDR3 has 15 residues. V lost 6 bases and J lost 2, with 17 bases in between.

This clonotype was seen at least ten times. The rearrangement joins TRBV6-5 to TRBJ1-3; 7 bases are shared with TRBD1. Germline values: CDR1 MNHEY, CDR2 SVGAGI. The CDR3 sequence is 14 residues long. V dropped 6 bases and J dropped 1; count of bases not matched to a gene: 3. The DNA for the CDR3 is TGTGCCAGCAGGCTGACAGGGTCTGGAAACACCATATATTTT. This encodes CASRLTGSGNTIYF.

V and J are TRBV30 and TRBJ1-2, with 9 bases fitting TRBD1. Looked up from germline, CDR1 is GTSNPN and CDR2 is SVGIG (reference sequence). CDR3 length: 14 residues. V was pared by 2 bases and J by 7 bases, with 8 bases of the junction left unmatched. This CDR3 reads CAWSSAGGQGGYTF. The CDR3 bases are TGTGCCTGGAGTTCCGCCGGGGGACAGGGTGGCTACACCTTC.

The genes are TRBV2 and TRBJ2-7; TRBD1 aligns across 8 bases. Germline V CDR1 and CDR2: SNHLY, FYNNEI. The CDR3 runs to 13 residues. V shed 6 bases and J 12 bases; nucleotides not matched to a gene: 13. The CDR3 loop reads CASSIPLSGGMYF. In nucleotides, the CDR3 is TGTGCCAGCAGCATCCCCCTGTCAGGGGGCATGTACTTC.